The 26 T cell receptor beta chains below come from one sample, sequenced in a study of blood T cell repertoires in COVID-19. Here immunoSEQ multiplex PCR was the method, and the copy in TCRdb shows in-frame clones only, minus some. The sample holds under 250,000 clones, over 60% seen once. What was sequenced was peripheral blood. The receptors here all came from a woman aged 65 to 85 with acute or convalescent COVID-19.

CDR3 in amino acids: CASSPRLAGDNEQFF. CDR3 DNA sequence: TGTGCCAGCAGCCCTAGACTAGCGGGAGACAATGAGCAGTTCTTC. The V and J genes are TRBV5-4 and TRBJ2-1; 12 bases are shared with TRBD2. Germline V gives CDR1 SGHNT, CDR2 YYREEE (reference sequence). CDR3 length equals 15 residues. Trimming cost V 4 bases and J 5 bases; bases outside gene matches: 4.

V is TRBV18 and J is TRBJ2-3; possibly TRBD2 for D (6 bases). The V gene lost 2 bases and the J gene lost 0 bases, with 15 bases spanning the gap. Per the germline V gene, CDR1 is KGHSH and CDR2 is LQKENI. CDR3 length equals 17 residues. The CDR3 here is CASSPSRDSLSTDTQYF. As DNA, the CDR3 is TGTGCCAGCTCACCAAGCCGGGACTCCTTAAGCACAGATACGCAGTATTTT. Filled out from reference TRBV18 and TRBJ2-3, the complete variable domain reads NAGVMQNPRHLVRRRGQEARLRCSPMKGHSHVYWYRQLPEEGLKFMVYLQKENIIDESGMPKERFSAEFPKEGPSILRIQQVVRGDSAAYFCASSPSRDSLSTDTQYFGPGTRLTVL.

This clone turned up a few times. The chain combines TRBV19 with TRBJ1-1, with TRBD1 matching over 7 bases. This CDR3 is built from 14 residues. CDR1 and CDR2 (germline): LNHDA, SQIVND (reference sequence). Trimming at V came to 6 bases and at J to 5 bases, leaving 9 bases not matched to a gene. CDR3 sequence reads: CASRRPSGGTEAFF. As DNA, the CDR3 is TGTGCCAGTAGGAGACCTTCAGGGGGGACTGAAGCTTTCTTT.

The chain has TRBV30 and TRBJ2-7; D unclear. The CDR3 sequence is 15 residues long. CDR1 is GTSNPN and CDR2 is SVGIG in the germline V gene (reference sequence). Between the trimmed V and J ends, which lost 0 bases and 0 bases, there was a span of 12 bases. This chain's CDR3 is CAWSVPGSPSYEQYF. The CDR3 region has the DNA TGTGCCTGGAGTGTACCAGGAAGCCCCTCCTACGAGCAGTACTTC.

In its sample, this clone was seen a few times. CDR3 region: CSVPGTGSYEQYF. CDR3 DNA: TGCAGCGTACCAGGGACAGGTTCATACGAGCAGTACTTC. The chain uses TRBV29-1 and TRBJ2-7; 8 nucleotides match TRBD1. The trim removed 6 bases at V and 4 bases at J, leaving 8 bases unmatched. The CDR3 sequence is 13 residues long. The germline gives CDR1 SQVTM, CDR2 ANQGSEA.

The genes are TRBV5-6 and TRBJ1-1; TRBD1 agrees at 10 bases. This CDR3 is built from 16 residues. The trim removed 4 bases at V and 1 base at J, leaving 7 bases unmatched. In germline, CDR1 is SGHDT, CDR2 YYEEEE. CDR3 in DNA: TGTGCCAGCAGCACCGGGACAGGGGACTGGAACACTGAAGCTTTCTTT. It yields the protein CASSTGTGDWNTEAFF. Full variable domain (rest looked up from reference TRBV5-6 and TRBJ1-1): DAGVTQSPTHLIKTRGQQVTLRCSPKSGHDTVSWYQQALGQGPQFIFQYYEEEERQRGNFPDRFSGHQFPNYSSELNVNALLLGDSALYLCASSTGTGDWNTEAFFGQGTRLTVV.

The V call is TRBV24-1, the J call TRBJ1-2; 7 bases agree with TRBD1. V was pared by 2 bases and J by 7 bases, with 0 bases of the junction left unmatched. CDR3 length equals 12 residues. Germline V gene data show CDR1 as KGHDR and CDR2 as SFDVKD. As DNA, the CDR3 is TGTGCCACCAGTGATTGGACAGGTGGCTACACCTTC. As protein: CATSDWTGGYTF.

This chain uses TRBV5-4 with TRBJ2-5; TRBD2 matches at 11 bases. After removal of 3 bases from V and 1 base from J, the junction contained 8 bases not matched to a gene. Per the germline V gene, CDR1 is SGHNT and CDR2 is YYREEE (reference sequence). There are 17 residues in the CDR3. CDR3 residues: CASSSGYSGRAQETQYF. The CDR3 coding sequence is TGTGCCAGCAGCTCGGGTTATAGCGGGAGGGCCCAAGAGACCCAGTACTTC. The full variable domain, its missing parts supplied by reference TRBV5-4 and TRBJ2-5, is ETGVTQSPTHLIKTRGQQVTLRCSSQSGHNTVSWYQQALGQGPQFIFQYYREEENGRGNFPPRFSGLQFPNYSSELNVNALELDDSALYLCASSSGYSGRAQETQYFGPGTRLLVL.

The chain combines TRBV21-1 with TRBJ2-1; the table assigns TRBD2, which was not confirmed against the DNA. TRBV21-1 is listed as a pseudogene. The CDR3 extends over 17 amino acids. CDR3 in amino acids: CASSKAASGRLLGEQFF. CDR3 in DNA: TGTGCCAGCAGCAAAGCGGCTAGCGGGAGGTTGTTAGGTGAGCAGTTCTTC.

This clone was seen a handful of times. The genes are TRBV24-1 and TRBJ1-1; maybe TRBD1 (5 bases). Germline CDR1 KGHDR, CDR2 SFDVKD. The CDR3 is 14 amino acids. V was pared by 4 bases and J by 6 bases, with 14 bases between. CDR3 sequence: CATSEVPRGPEAFF. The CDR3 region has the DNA TGTGCCACCAGTGAGGTACCAAGGGGCCCTGAAGCTTTCTTT.

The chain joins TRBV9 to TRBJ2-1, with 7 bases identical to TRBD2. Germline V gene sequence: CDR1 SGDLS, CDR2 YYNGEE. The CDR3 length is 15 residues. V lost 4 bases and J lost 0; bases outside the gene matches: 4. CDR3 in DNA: TGTGCCAGCAGCCCTAGCGGTAGCTCCTACAATGAGCAGTTCTTC. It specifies CASSPSGSSYNEQFF.

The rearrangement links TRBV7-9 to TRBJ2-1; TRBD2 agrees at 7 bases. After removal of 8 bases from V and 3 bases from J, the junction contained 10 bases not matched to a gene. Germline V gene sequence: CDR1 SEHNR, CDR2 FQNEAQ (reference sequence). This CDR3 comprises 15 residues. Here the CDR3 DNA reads TGTGCCAGCCAGGATCTAGCGGATCTCTACAATGAGCAGTTCTTC. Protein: CASQDLADLYNEQFF.

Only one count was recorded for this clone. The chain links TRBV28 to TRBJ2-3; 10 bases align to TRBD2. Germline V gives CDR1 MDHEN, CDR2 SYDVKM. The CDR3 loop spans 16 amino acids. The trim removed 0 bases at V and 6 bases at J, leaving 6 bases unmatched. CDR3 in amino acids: CASSLWASGRTDTQYF. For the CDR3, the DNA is TGTGCCAGCAGTTTATGGGCTAGCGGGAGAACGGATACGCAGTATTTT.

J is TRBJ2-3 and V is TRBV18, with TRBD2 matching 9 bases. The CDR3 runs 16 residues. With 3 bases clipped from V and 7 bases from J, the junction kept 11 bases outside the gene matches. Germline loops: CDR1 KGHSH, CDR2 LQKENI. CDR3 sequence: CASSPNGGRAAYTQYF. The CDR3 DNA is TGTGCCAGCTCACCGAACGGCGGGAGGGCCGCATATACGCAGTATTTT.

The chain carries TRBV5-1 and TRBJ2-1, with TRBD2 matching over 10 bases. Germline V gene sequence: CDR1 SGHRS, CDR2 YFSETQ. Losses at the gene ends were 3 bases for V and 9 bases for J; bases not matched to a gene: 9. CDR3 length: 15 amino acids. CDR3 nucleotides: TGCGCCAGCAGCTGGGGGACTAGCGCGGGTGGTGAGCAGTTCTTC. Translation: CASSWGTSAGGEQFF.

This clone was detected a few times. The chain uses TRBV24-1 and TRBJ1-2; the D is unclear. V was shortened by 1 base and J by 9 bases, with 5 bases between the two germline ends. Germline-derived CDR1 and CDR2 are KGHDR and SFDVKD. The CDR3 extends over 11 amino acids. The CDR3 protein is CATSDFGSYTF. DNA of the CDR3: TGTGCCACCAGTGATTTCGGGAGCTACACCTTC.

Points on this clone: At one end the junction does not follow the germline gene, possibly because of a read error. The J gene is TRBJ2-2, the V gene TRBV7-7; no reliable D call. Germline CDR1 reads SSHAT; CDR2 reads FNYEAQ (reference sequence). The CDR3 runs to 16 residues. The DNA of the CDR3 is TGTGCTAGCAGCTTAGGAGTATCGACTGAGCGCGGGGAGCTGTTTTTT. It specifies CASSLGVSTERGELFF.

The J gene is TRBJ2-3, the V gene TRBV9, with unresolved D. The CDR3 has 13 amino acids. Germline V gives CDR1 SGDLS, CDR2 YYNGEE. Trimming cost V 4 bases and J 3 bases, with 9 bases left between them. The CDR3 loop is CASSFILTDTQYF. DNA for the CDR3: TGTGCCAGCAGCTTCATTTTGACAGATACGCAGTATTTT. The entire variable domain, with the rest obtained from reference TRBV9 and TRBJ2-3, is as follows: DSGVTQTPKHLITATGQRVTLRCSPRSGDLSVYWYQQSLDQGLQFLIQYYNGEERAKGNILERFSAQQFPDLHSELNLSSLELGDSALYFCASSFILTDTQYFGPGTRLTVL.

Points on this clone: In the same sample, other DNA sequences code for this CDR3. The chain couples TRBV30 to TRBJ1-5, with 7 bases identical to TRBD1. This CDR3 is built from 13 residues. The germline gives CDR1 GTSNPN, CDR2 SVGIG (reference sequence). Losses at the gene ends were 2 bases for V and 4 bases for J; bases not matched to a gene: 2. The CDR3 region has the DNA TGTGCCTGGAGTCCGGGACAGAATCAGCCCCAGCATTTT. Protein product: CAWSPGQNQPQHF. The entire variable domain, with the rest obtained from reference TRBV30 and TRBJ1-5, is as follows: SQTIHQWPATLVQPVGSPLSLECTVEGTSNPNLYWYRQAAGRGLQLLFYSVGIGQISSEVPQNLSASRPQDRQFILSSKKLLLSDSGFYLCAWSPGQNQPQHFGDGTRLSIL.

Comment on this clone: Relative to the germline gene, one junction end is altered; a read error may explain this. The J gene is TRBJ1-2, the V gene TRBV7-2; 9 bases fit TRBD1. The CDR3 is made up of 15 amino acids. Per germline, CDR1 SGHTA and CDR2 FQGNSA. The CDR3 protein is CASSRQGQGNNGYTF. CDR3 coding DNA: TGTGCCAGCAGCCGCCAGGGACAGGGTAACAATGGCTACACCTTC. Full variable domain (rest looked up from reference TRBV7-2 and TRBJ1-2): GAGVSQSPSNKVTEKGKDVELRCDPISGHTALYWYRQSLGQGLEFLIYFQGNSAPDKSGLPSDRFSAERTGGSVSTLTIQRTQQEDSAVYLCASSRQGQGNNGYTFGSGTRLTVV.

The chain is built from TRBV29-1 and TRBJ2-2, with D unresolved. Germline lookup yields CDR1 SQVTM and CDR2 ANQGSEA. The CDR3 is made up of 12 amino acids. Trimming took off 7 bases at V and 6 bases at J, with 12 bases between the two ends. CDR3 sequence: CSAGLVSGELFF. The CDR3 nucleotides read TGCAGCGCCGGCCTAGTCTCCGGGGAGCTGTTTTTT.

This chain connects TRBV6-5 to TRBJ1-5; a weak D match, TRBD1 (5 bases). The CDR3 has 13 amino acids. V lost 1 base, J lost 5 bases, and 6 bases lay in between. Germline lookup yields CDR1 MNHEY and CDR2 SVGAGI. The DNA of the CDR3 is TGTGCCAGCAGTTACTTAGGGGATCAGCCCCAGCATTTT. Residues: CASSYLGDQPQHF.

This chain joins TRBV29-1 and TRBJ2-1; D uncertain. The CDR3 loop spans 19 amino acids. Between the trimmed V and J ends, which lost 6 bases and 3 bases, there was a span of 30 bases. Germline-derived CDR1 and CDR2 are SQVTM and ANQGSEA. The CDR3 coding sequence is TGCAGCGTAGGAATTTTTTCAGAGCTTGAGACTTCGTTCTACAATGAGCAGTTCTTC. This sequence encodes CSVGIFSELETSFYNEQFF.

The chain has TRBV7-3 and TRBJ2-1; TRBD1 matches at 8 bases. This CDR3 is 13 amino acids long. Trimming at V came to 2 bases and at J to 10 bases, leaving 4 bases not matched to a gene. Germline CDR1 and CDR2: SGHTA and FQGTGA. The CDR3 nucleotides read TGTGCCAGCAGCTTAGCAGGGGGCAGCGAGCAGTTCTTC. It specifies CASSLAGGSEQFF.

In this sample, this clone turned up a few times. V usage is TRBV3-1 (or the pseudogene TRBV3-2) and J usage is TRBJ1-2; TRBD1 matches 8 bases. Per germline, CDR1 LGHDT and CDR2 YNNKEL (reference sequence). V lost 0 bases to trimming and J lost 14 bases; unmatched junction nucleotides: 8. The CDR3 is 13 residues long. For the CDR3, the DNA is TGTGCCAGCAGCCAAGATCAGGGGGCCCCTGATACCTTC. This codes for CASSQDQGAPDTF.

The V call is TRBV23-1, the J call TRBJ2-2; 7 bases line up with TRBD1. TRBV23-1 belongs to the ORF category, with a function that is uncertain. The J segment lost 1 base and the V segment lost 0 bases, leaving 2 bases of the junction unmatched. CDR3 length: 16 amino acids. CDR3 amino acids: CASSQSGDRNTGELFF. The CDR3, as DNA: TGCGCCAGCAGTCAATCTGGGGACAGGAACACCGGGGAGCTGTTTTTT.